The rows below give T cell receptor beta chains drawn from one sample of a study of Ad26.COV2.S vaccination and SARS-CoV-2 variants. Sequenced by immunoSEQ multiplex PCR; TCRdb stores in-frame clones only, minus some. The table lists about 250,000 clones, roughly 87% of them singletons. The specimen comprised peripheral blood, sampled in a trial of Ad26.COV2.S vaccine versus placebo. Receptors originate from a person aged 18-65 years who received the Ad26.COV2.S COVID-19 vaccine or a placebo. Both conserved end residues are part of each CDR3. D genes are given only for firm matches. Clone size, where shown, is once, few, many, or a class for clones that have expanded.

d_gene: .
v_gene: TRBV9
j_gene: TRBJ1-2
abundance: .
CDR3aa: CASSALGGSYGYTF
CDR3nt: TGTGCCAGCAGCGCCCTTGGAGGGTCCTATGGCTACACCTTC

d_gene: .
v_gene: TRBV19
j_gene: TRBJ2-7
abundance: .
CDR3aa: CASSRFPGTSSYEQYF
CDR3nt: TGTGCCAGTAGTCGGTTCCCCGGGACAAGTTCCTACGAGCAGTACTTC

d_gene: TRBD1
v_gene: TRBV6-2/TRBV6-3
j_gene: TRBJ2-7
abundance: .
CDR3aa: CASSYDRDYEQYF
CDR3nt: TGTGCCAGCAGTTACGACAGGGACTACGAGCAGTACTTC

d_gene: TRBD2
v_gene: TRBV9
j_gene: TRBJ2-1
abundance: .
CDR3aa: CASSVGLAGPLHEQFF
CDR3nt: TGTGCCAGCAGCGTGGGACTAGCGGGACCCTTGCATGAGCAGTTCTTC

d_gene: .
v_gene: TRBV19
j_gene: TRBJ1-2
abundance: .
CDR3aa: CASSIQTTNYGYTF
CDR3nt: TGTGCCAGTAGTATACAGACTACAAACTATGGCTACACCTTC

d_gene: TRBD1
v_gene: TRBV25-1
j_gene: TRBJ1-6
abundance: .
CDR3aa: CASSLGTDLSPLHF
CDR3nt: TGTGCCAGCAGCCTCGGGACAGACCTTTCACCCCTCCACTTT

d_gene: .
v_gene: TRBV19
j_gene: TRBJ1-3
abundance: .
CDR3aa: CASSPRLGSRGNTIYF
CDR3nt: TGTGCCAGTAGTCCCCGCCTTGGATCCCGAGGAAACACCATATATTTT

d_gene: TRBD2
v_gene: TRBV6-4
j_gene: TRBJ2-1
abundance: .
CDR3aa: CASTDPSSGHGEQFF
CDR3nt: TGTGCCAGCACCGATCCGAGTAGCGGGCATGGTGAGCAGTTCTTC

d_gene: TRBD1
v_gene: TRBV2
j_gene: TRBJ1-1
abundance: .
CDR3aa: CARGQGLANTEAFF
CDR3nt: TGTGCCAGGGGACAGGGGCTGGCGAACACTGAAGCTTTCTTT

d_gene: TRBD1
v_gene: TRBV7-2
j_gene: TRBJ1-2
abundance: .
CDR3aa: CASSPDRGHYGYTF
CDR3nt: TGTGCCAGCAGCCCGGACAGGGGTCACTATGGCTACACCTTC

d_gene: TRBD2
v_gene: TRBV7-3
j_gene: TRBJ2-3
abundance: .
CDR3aa: CASSLGLADSTDTQYF
CDR3nt: TGTGCCAGCAGCTTAGGGCTAGCGGACAGCACAGATACGCAGTATTTT

d_gene: .
v_gene: TRBV7-2
j_gene: TRBJ2-5
abundance: .
CDR3aa: CASSLTYQETQYF
CDR3nt: TGTGCCAGCAGCTTAACTTACCAAGAGACCCAGTACTTC

d_gene: .
v_gene: TRBV30
j_gene: TRBJ1-2
abundance: many
CDR3aa: CAWSVEADYGYTF
CDR3nt: TGTGCCTGGAGTGTAGAGGCGGACTATGGCTACACCTTC

d_gene: TRBD1
v_gene: TRBV5-1
j_gene: TRBJ2-3
abundance: .
CDR3aa: CASSSTGTGGRFRTDTQYF
CDR3nt: TGCGCCAGCAGCTCGACCGGGACAGGGGGCCGGTTTCGCACAGATACGCAGTATTTT

d_gene: TRBD1
v_gene: TRBV6-5
j_gene: TRBJ1-5
abundance: .
CDR3aa: CASSRDRVQPQHF
CDR3nt: TGTGCCAGCAGCCGCGACAGGGTTCAGCCCCAGCATTTT

d_gene: .
v_gene: TRBV30
j_gene: TRBJ1-1
abundance: .
CDR3aa: CAWRTARNTEAFF
CDR3nt: TGTGCCTGGAGGACTGCGCGCAACACTGAAGCTTTCTTT

d_gene: .
v_gene: TRBV7-3
j_gene: TRBJ1-1
abundance: once
CDR3aa: CASSFTARTEAFF
CDR3nt: TGTGCCAGCAGCTTTACAGCGAGAACTGAAGCTTTCTTT

d_gene: .
v_gene: TRBV6-2/TRBV6-3
j_gene: TRBJ1-5
abundance: .
CDR3aa: CASSIPSGGRRNNQPQHF
CDR3nt: TGTGCCAGCAGTATACCTTCCGGGGGCAGGAGAAACAATCAGCCCCAGCATTTT

d_gene: TRBD1
v_gene: TRBV7-2
j_gene: TRBJ1-5
abundance: .
CDR3aa: CASSLGQNSQPQHF
CDR3nt: TGTGCCAGCAGCTTGGGACAGAACTCTCAGCCCCAGCATTTT

d_gene: TRBD2
v_gene: TRBV7-9
j_gene: TRBJ2-2
abundance: once
CDR3aa: CASSRPRLAGSGNTGELFF
CDR3nt: TGTGCCAGCAGCCGCCCTCGACTAGCGGGGTCCGGGAACACCGGGGAGCTGTTTTTT

d_gene: .
v_gene: TRBV29-1
j_gene: TRBJ1-1
abundance: .
CDR3aa: CSVESTGWSSAEAFF
CDR3nt: TGCAGCGTTGAGAGTACAGGGTGGAGCAGTGCTGAAGCTTTCTTT

d_gene: .
v_gene: TRBV6-5
j_gene: TRBJ2-3
abundance: .
CDR3aa: CASSPSGTTDTQYF
CDR3nt: TGTGCCAGCAGTCCCTCCGGGACCACAGATACGCAGTATTTT

d_gene: .
v_gene: TRBV9
j_gene: TRBJ1-1
abundance: .
CDR3aa: CASSVEAVRSTEAFF
CDR3nt: TGTGCCAGCAGCGTAGAGGCAGTAAGGAGCACTGAAGCTTTCTTT

d_gene: .
v_gene: TRBV7-2
j_gene: TRBJ1-6
abundance: .
CDR3aa: CASSMDRDLYNSPLHF
CDR3nt: TGTGCCAGCAGCATGGACCGGGACCTATATAATTCACCCCTCCACTTT

d_gene: TRBD2
v_gene: TRBV7-6
j_gene: TRBJ2-5
abundance: .
CDR3aa: CASSLLVAGGRETQYF
CDR3nt: TGTGCCAGCAGCTTATTGGTAGCGGGAGGGCGAGAGACCCAGTACTTC

d_gene: TRBD2
v_gene: TRBV7-3
j_gene: TRBJ2-1
abundance: .
CDR3aa: CASRSPGTSYSEQFF
CDR3nt: TGTGCCAGCAGATCTCCCGGGACTAGCTACTCTGAGCAGTTCTTC

d_gene: .
v_gene: TRBV27
j_gene: TRBJ2-2
abundance: .
CDR3aa: CATRTETGELFF
CDR3nt: TGTGCCACCCGGACTGAAACCGGGGAGCTGTTTTTT